A selection of T cell receptor beta chains follows, all from one sample in a study of blood T cell repertoires in COVID-19. Generated by immunoSEQ multiplex PCR, the TCRdb table keeps only in-frame clones and is missing some. Of some 270,000 clones in the sample, more than 80% were seen once. The specimen sequenced was PBMCs or T cells enriched from blood (not recorded which). The source is a woman in her twenties or thirties with acute COVID-19. The CDR3 runs from the conserved cysteine through the conserved F or W. Each record gives: J gene, D gene, clone size, V gene, CDR3 protein, CDR3 DNA. D genes are given only for firm matches. Rows may omit the clone size; those that give it use once, few, many or a size class.

>TRBJ2-2|-|once|TRBV11-3
CASSLDGSAVGELFF
TGTGCCAGCAGCTTAGATGGGTCGGCGGTGGGGGAGCTGTTTTTT
>TRBJ2-3|-|once|TRBV5-1
CASTQTDTQYF
TGCGCCAGCACCCAAACAGATACGCAGTATTTT
>TRBJ2-5|TRBD2|few|TRBV4-1
CASRNPSGSIGTQYF
TGCGCCAGCAGGAACCCTAGCGGGAGTATCGGGACCCAGTACTTC
>TRBJ2-7|TRBD2|few|TRBV28
CASSLPTAREGHEQYF
TGTGCCAGCAGTTTACCAACCGCACGGGAGGGGCACGAGCAGTACTTC
>TRBJ2-2|TRBD1|-|TRBV7-9
CASSLRQGPANTGELFF
TGTGCCAGCAGCCTAAGACAGGGGCCAGCGAACACCGGGGAGCTGTTTTTT
>TRBJ2-7|TRBD1|-|TRBV28
CASSLLGTGNYEQYF
TGTGCCAGCAGTTTACTAGGGACAGGGAACTACGAGCAGTACTTC
>TRBJ1-2|TRBD1|-|TRBV19
CASRQLGQANYGYTF
TGTGCCAGTAGACAACTGGGACAGGCGAACTATGGCTACACCTTC
>TRBJ2-1|-|-|TRBV5-4
CASSSPEGNNEQFF
TGTGCCAGCAGCTCCCCGGAGGGCAACAATGAGCAGTTCTTC
>TRBJ1-1|-|-|TRBV5-6
CASSVTGHPEAFF
TGTGCCAGCAGCGTCACAGGGCACCCTGAAGCTTTCTTT
>TRBJ1-3|-|-|TRBV7-9
CASSLTYNEGRSGNTIYF
TGTGCCAGCAGCTTAACCTATAATGAGGGAAGGTCTGGAAACACCATATATTTT
>TRBJ2-1|-|-|TRBV19
CASSTAGILGEQFF
TGTGCCAGTAGTACGGCCGGGATCCTCGGTGAGCAGTTCTTC
>TRBJ1-6|-|-|TRBV20-1
CSARGQVEPSF
TGCAGTGCTAGAGGTCAGGTTGAACCCTCCTTT
>TRBJ2-7|TRBD2|once|TRBV5-1
CASSLGSSGGPGEQYF
TGCGCCAGCAGCTTGGGTAGTAGCGGGGGGCCGGGCGAGCAGTACTTC
>TRBJ2-7|TRBD2|-|TRBV15
CATSRPSGSSSYEQYF
TGTGCCACCAGCCGTCCTAGCGGGTCGAGCTCCTACGAGCAGTACTTC
>TRBJ2-5|TRBD2|-|TRBV5-4
CASSPNPLLANQETQYF
TGTGCCAGCAGCCCAAATCCATTACTAGCGAACCAAGAGACCCAGTACTTC
>TRBJ1-1|-|-|TRBV3-1/TRBV3-2
CASSQPGSETEAFF
TGTGCCAGCAGCCAGCCAGGGTCGGAGACTGAAGCTTTCTTT
>TRBJ1-4|TRBD1|-|TRBV15
CATSTRDSNEKLFF
TGTGCCACCAGCACCCGGGACAGTAATGAAAAACTGTTTTTT
>TRBJ2-1|-|-|TRBV11-3
CASSYQKSGHNEQFF
TGTGCCAGCAGCTACCAAAAAAGCGGTCACAATGAGCAGTTCTTC
>TRBJ2-7|TRBD1|-|TRBV27
CASRPGQGHEQYF
TGTGCCAGCAGACCGGGACAGGGCCACGAGCAGTACTTC
>TRBJ1-3|-|-|TRBV28
CASSSGQSYWYTIYF
TGTGCCAGCAGTTCAGGACAGTCGTACTGGTACACCATATATTTT
>TRBJ2-3|TRBD2|-|TRBV11-2
CASSLGFAGGTDTQYF
TGTGCCAGCAGCTTAGGGTTCGCGGGAGGCACAGATACGCAGTATTTT
>TRBJ2-6|TRBD2|once|TRBV28
CASSFVWTSGLSSGANVLTF
TGTGCCAGCAGTTTCGTATGGACTAGCGGCTTAAGCTCTGGGGCCAACGTCCTGACTTTC
>TRBJ2-1|TRBD2|-|TRBV2
CASSSPFGGDEQFF
TGTGCCAGCAGTTCCCCGTTTGGGGGGGATGAGCAGTTCTTC
>TRBJ2-1|-|-|TRBV7-8
CASGAVTTSNEQFF
TGTGCCAGCGGAGCAGTCACTACCTCCAATGAGCAGTTCTTC
>TRBJ2-7|TRBD2|-|TRBV3-1/TRBV3-2
CASSQVLGASGRLGYEQYF
TGTGCCAGCAGCCAAGTTCTCGGGGCTAGCGGGAGACTTGGCTACGAGCAGTACTTC